What follows describes a single T cell receptor beta chain. These data are taken from a study of blood T cell repertoires in COVID-19. Study-level background: Specimens from acute and convalescent COVID-19 originated in the United States, Italy and Spain. The analysed material was cDNA or gDNA that came from T cells, B-cell-depleted T cells, or PBMCs.

Germline V lookup: CDR1 SNHLY, CDR2 FYNNEI. There are 15 residues in the CDR3. Trimming removed 7 bases from V and 1 base from J; junction bases left unmatched: 9. In the study's own analysis: Cell counts per sample came from amplifying reference gene primers. Sequencing used immunoSEQ multiplex PCR; TCRdb keeps in-frame clones, though not all of them. V and J calls plus clone size are reproduced from that table; the DNA served to infer D and trimming. Here the sample spans 100,000 or so clones, about nine tenths being singletons. V usage is TRBV2 and J usage is TRBJ2-5, with 7 bases fitting TRBD1. Input material: peripheral blood. The clonotype was recovered from a man aged 50-59 years with acute or convalescent COVID-19. CDR3 nucleotides: TGTGCCAGCATGGTGGACAGGACGCGCCAAGAGACCCAGTACTTC. This codes for CASMVDRTRQETQYF.